Relative to its sample, the clone carrying this TCR delta chain is medium-sized. Distinct nucleotide sequences in the sample also encode this CDR3. This specimen belongs to a study of gamma-delta chains in newborns, infants, children. Study-wide background: Microbial exposure reportedly drives polyclonal innate γδ T cell expansion after birth.

TCRdb redid clone calling on the reads using CATT. The top ten clones hold around 8% of a sample with some 8,300 delta-chain clones, around 1.6% of them seen once. The CDR3 spans 18 residues. The germline V gene has CDR1 TSWWSYY and CDR2 QGS. V was pared by 1 base and J by 2 bases, with 10 bases of the junction left unmatched. The sequence was obtained from a child who was a newborn, infant or young child, either healthy, febrile or measles-vaccinated (not recorded which). The rearrangement links TRDV1 to TRDJ1, with 10 bases that match TRDD3. Sample: blood. The CDR3 coding sequence is TGTGCTCTTGGGGAACCTTCCGGGGGGGATACGAGGACCGATAAACTCATCTTT. Its protein is CALGEPSGGDTRTDKLIF.